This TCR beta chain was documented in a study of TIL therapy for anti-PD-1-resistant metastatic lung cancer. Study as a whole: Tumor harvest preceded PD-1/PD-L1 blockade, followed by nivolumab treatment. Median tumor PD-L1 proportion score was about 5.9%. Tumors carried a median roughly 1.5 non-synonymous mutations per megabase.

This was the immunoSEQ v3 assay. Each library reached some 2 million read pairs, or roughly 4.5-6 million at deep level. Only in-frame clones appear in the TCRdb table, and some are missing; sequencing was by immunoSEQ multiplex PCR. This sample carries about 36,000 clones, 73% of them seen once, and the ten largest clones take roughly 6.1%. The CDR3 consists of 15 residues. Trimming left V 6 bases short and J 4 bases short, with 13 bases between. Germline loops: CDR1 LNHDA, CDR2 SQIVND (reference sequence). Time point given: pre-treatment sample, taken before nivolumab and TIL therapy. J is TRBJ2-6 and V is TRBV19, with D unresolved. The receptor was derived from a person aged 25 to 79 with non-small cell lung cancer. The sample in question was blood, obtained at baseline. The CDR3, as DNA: TGTGCCAGTAGGCCTCAGTCCACCGGGGCCAACGTCCTGACTTTC. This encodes CASRPQSTGANVLTF.